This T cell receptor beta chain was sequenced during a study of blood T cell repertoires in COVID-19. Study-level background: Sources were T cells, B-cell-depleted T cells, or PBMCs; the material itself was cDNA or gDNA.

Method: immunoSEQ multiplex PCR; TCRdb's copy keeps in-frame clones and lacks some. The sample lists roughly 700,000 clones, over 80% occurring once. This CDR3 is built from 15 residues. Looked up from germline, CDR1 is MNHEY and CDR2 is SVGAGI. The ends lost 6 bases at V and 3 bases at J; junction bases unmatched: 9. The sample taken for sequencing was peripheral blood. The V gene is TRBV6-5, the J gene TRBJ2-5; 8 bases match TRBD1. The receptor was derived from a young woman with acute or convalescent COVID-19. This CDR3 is CASRAFGTGKETQYF. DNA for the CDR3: TGTGCCAGCAGAGCCTTCGGGACAGGCAAAGAGACCCAGTACTTC.